This T cell receptor beta chain is from a study of CD8 T cell repertoires and HIV-1 epitope variants. Assay used: immunoSEQ multiplex PCR; TCRdb lists only in-frame clones, some missing. This table has approximately 3,000 clones, 69% appearing once. Germline-derived CDR1 and CDR2 are SEHNR and FQNEAQ (reference sequence). There are 11 residues in the CDR3. Trimming took off 1 base at V and 5 bases at J, with 2 bases between the two ends. Turning to this clone: Its antigen is still unknown.

This receptor was obtained from a male donor with HIV. Sequencing input: cultured CD8+ T cells derived from PBMCs. This chain links TRBV7-9 with TRBJ1-1, with D uncertain. In DNA, the CDR3 is TGTGCCAGCAGCTTAGAGACTGAAGCTTTCTTT. Translated, it gives CASSLETEAFF.